Following are 5 T cell receptor beta chains from one sample sequenced in a study of tumor and adjacent non-tumor tissue in lung cancer. This sample's RNA came from whole unsorted tissue. TCRbeta libraries were built with three rounds of nested PCR, modified from ARM-PCR. TCRdb re-analysed the multiplex PCR reads in MiXCR, keeping a single row per CDR3 protein. The table records 91,000 or so distinct CDR3 sequences, 67% of them present only once. Sequencing was performed on lung tumor tissue. Every receptor here comes from a man in his fifties or sixties with non-small cell lung cancer.

A note on this clonotype: A read error may account for a junction end that differs from germline. The CDR3 here is CASNYGFEQFF. The CDR3 nucleotides read TGTGCCAGCAATTACGGCTTCGAGCAGTTCTTC. The J gene is TRBJ2-1, the V gene TRBV6-2 or TRBV6-3; D unclear. Germline V gene data show CDR1 as MNHEY and CDR2 as SVGEGT. This CDR3 contains 11 residues.

A note on this clonotype: This may arise from a read error, as a much more abundant clone is one base away. The rearrangement links TRBV5-4 to TRBJ2-5; D remains unclear. The CDR3 consists of 15 residues. V lost 4 bases to trimming and J lost 2 bases, with 15 bases between them. The germline V gene has CDR1 SGHNT and CDR2 YYREEE (reference sequence). The CDR3 reads CASSMDRDKQETQYF. The DNA for the CDR3 is TGTGCCAGCAGCATGGATAGGGATAAGCAAGAGACCCAGTACTTC. The full variable domain, with the rest looked up from reference TRBV5-4 and TRBJ2-5, is ETGVTQSPTHLIKTRGQQVTLRCSSQSGHNTVSWYQQALGQGPQFIFQYYREEENGRGNFPPRFSGLQFPNYSSELNVNALELDDSALYLCASSMDRDKQETQYFGPGTRLLVL.

The CDR3 sequence is CASRTDMDSIGELFF. In nucleotides, the CDR3 is TGTGCCAGCAGGACAGACATGGATAGCATCGGGGAGCTGTTTTTT. This rearrangement joins TRBV6-5 to TRBJ2-2; possibly TRBD1 for D (5 bases). The germline gives CDR1 MNHEY, CDR2 SVGAGI. The CDR3 is 15 residues long. Trimming shortened V by 6 bases and J by 7 bases, and 18 bases separated the two germline ends.

The chain couples TRBV6-2 or TRBV6-3 to TRBJ2-5, with 7 nucleotides matching TRBD2. Germline CDR1 and CDR2: MNHEY and SVGEGT. Germline trimming cut 6 bases from V and 4 bases from J; bases unmatched to any gene: 8. This CDR3 region has 14 residues. This CDR3 reads CASSSRRGIETQYF. The CDR3 nucleotides read TGTGCCAGCAGCTCGAGGCGGGGGATAGAGACCCAGTACTTC.

Points on this clonotype: This CDR3 fails to terminate in the conserved phenylalanine or tryptophan, so it likely reflects a read error. The V call is TRBV6-6, the J call TRBJ2-3; D is perhaps TRBD1 or TRBD2 (5 bases each). The ends were cut back, 5 bases at V and 2 bases at J, with 14 bases in the middle. Germline V gives CDR1 MNHNY, CDR2 SVGAGI (reference sequence). The CDR3 is made up of 15 amino acids. CDR3 sequence: CASSGGSSTTDTQYL. The CDR3 DNA reads as TGTGCCAGCAGTGGGGGATCTAGTACCACAGATACGCAGTATTTG.